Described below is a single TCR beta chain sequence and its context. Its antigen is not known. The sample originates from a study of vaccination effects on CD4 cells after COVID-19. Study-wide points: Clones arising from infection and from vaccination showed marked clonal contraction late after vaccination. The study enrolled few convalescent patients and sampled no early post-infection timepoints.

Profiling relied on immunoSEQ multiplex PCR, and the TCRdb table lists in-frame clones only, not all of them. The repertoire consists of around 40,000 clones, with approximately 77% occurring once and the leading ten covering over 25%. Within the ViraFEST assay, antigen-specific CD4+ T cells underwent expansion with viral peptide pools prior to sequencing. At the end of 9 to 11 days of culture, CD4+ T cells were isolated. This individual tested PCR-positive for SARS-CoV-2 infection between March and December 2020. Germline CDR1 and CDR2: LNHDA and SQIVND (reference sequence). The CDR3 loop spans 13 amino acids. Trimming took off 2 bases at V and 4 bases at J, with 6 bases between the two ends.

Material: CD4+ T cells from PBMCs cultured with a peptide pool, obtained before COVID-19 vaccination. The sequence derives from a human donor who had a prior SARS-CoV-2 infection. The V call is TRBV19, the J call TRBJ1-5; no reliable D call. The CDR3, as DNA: TGTGCCAGTAGTATATCCCCGAATCAGCCCCAGCATTTT. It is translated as CASSISPNQPQHF.